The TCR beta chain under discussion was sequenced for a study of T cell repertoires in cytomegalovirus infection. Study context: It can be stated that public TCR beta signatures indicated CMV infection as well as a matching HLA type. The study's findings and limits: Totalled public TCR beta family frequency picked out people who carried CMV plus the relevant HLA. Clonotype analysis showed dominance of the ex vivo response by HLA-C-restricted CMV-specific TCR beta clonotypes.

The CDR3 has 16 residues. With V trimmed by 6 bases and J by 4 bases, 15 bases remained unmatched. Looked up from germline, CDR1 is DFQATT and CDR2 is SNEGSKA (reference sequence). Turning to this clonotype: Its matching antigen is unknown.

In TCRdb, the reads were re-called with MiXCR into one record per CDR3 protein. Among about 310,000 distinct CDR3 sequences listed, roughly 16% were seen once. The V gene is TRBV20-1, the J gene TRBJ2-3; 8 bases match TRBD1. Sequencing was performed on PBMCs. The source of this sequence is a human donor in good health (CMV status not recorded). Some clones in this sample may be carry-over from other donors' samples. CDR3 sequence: CSARGERLTGADTQYF. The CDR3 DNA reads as TGCAGTGCCAGGGGGGAGCGTCTGACAGGGGCAGATACGCAGTATTTT.